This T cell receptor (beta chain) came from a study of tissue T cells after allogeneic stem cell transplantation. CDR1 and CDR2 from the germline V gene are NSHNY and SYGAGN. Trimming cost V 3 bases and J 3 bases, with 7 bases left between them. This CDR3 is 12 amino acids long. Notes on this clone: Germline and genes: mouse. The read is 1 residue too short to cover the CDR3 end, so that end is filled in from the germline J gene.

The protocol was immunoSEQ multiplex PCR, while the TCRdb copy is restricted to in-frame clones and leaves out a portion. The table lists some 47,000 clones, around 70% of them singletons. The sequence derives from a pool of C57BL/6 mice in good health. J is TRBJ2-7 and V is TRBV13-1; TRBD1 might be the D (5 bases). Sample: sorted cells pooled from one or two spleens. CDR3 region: CASSGQIYEQYF. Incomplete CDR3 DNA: TGTGCCAGCAGTGGACAGATCTATGAACAGTAC.